A single sample gave rise to the 20 T cell receptor beta chains below, sequenced in a study of monozygotic twins with inflammatory bowel disease. Following a re-call of the 5' RACE reads, TCRdb has one entry per CDR3 protein and lacks DNA. The specimen's table records approximately 150,000 distinct CDR3 sequences. The material sequenced was blood. The origin of the receptors is a human donor with ulcerative colitis or Crohn's disease, or a healthy co-twin of an affected twin (not recorded which).

J is TRBJ2-7 and V is TRBV20-1; the TRBD1 assignment by TCRdb is unverifiable without DNA. The germline V gene has CDR1 DFQATT and CDR2 SNEGSKA (reference sequence). This CDR3 spans 12 amino acids. CDR3 region: CSASGGGDEQYF.

J is TRBJ2-1 and V is TRBV5-1; TCRdb selects TRBD2, and the lack of DNA leaves this call unchecked. Germline V gives CDR1 SGHRS, CDR2 YFSETQ. This CDR3 comprises 14 residues. CDR3 in amino acids: CASSRTTRADEQFF.

The V gene is TRBV12-3 or TRBV12-4, the J gene TRBJ2-1; TCRdb reports TRBD1, a call that lacks DNA to check it against. This CDR3 is 16 amino acids long. The CDR3 sequence is CASSARGAGGYNEQFF.

The chain uses TRBV19 and TRBJ1-1. The germline V gene has CDR1 LNHDA and CDR2 SQIVND (reference sequence). The CDR3 totals 13 residues. CDR3 residues: CASSIVKNTEAFF.

The chain couples TRBV5-4 to TRBJ2-5; the TCRdb call, TRBD2, lacks DNA for checking. The CDR3 has 14 amino acids. Germline loops: CDR1 SGHNT, CDR2 YYREEE (reference sequence). CDR3 amino acids: CASSREGLQETQYF.

V is TRBV29-1 and J is TRBJ2-2; TCRdb lists TRBD1, though no DNA is available to test this call. Per the germline V gene, CDR1 is SQVTM and CDR2 is ANQGSEA. The length of the CDR3 is 13 residues. The CDR3 protein is CSVSTGATGELFF.

The rearrangement joins TRBV28 to TRBJ2-7. Germline V lookup: CDR1 MDHEN, CDR2 SYDVKM. The CDR3 sequence is 14 residues long. CDR3: CASSLLSDSVDEDF.

This sequence joins TRBV10-3 and TRBJ1-1; the TRBD1 assignment by TCRdb is unverifiable without DNA. This CDR3 contains 15 residues. Germline V gene lookup returns CDR1 ENHRY and CDR2 SYGVKD. CDR3 sequence reads: CAISDPGQPNTEAFF.

This rearrangement joins TRBV29-1 to TRBJ2-7; TCRdb indicates TRBD1, and absent DNA this call remains unverified. The V gene's germline CDR1 is SQVTM and CDR2 ANQGSEA. CDR3 length equals 18 residues. CDR3 protein: CSVAGGLPPTNTSYEQYF.

CDR3 amino acids: CASSWTGPSTEAFF. This rearrangement joins TRBV12-3 or TRBV12-4 to TRBJ1-1; checking the TCRdb D call of TRBD1 is not possible without DNA. CDR3 size: 14 residues.

V and J are TRBV13 and TRBJ1-2. Germline V lookup: CDR1 PRHDT, CDR2 FYEKMQ (reference sequence). The CDR3 is 11 amino acids. The CDR3 protein is CASSLGLGYTF.

The chain recombines TRBV5-1 with TRBJ2-2. The CDR3 runs to 17 residues. Germline V gives CDR1 SGHRS, CDR2 YFSETQ. The CDR3 here is CASSLVISTANTGELFF. The variable domain in full, with the rest retrieved from reference TRBV5-1 and TRBJ2-2, is KAGVTQTPRYLIKTRGQQVTLSCSPISGHRSVSWYQQTPGQGLQFLFEYFSETQRNKGNFPGRFSGRQFSNSRSEMNVSTLELGDSALYLCASSLVISTANTGELFFGEGSRLTVL.

The chain uses TRBV18 and TRBJ2-3; the D call from TCRdb, TRBD1, cannot be confirmed without DNA. The CDR3 contains 15 residues. Per germline, CDR1 KGHSH and CDR2 LQKENI. The CDR3 is CASSPPTGRTDTQYF.

V usage is TRBV9 and J usage is TRBJ2-1. Germline V gene data show CDR1 as SGDLS and CDR2 as YYNGEE. The CDR3 totals 14 residues. The CDR3 loop is CASSVEAFYNEQFF. Drawing the rest from reference TRBV9 and TRBJ2-1, the complete variable domain is DSGVTQTPKHLITATGQRVTLRCSPRSGDLSVYWYQQSLDQGLQFLIQYYNGEERAKGNILERFSAQQFPDLHSELNLSSLELGDSALYFCASSVEAFYNEQFFGPGTRLTVL.

The V call is TRBV11-2, the J call TRBJ1-2; TCRdb's D call, TRBD1, is unchecked because there is no DNA. Germline CDR1 SGHAT, CDR2 FQNNGV. CDR3 length equals 15 residues. This CDR3 reads CASSWDRNVRYGYTF.

This sequence joins TRBV9 and TRBJ1-6. The CDR3 runs 14 residues. Germline V lookup: CDR1 SGDLS, CDR2 YYNGEE. This CDR3 reads CASSVGPPNSPLHF.

V and J are TRBV28 and TRBJ2-5. Germline assignment: CDR1 MDHEN and CDR2 SYDVKM. The CDR3 is 15 amino acids. CDR3 sequence reads: CASSPPTRSRQTQYF.

The chain combines TRBV5-4 with TRBJ2-1; TCRdb lists TRBD2, though no DNA is available to test this call. Germline V gives CDR1 SGHNT, CDR2 YYREEE (reference sequence). The CDR3 loop spans 16 amino acids. The CDR3 region is CASSLRRGGLYNEQFF.

The chain combines TRBV3-1 with TRBJ2-7; TCRdb proposes TRBD1, but this gene call is untestable without DNA. The CDR3 is 15 amino acids. CDR1 LGHDT and CDR2 YNNKEL come from the germline V gene (reference sequence). CDR3 sequence reads: CASRYGTGTTYEQYF.

V and J are TRBV5-1 and TRBJ1-5; absent DNA, TCRdb's TRBD1 call cannot be checked. Germline lookup yields CDR1 SGHRS and CDR2 YFSETQ. This CDR3 has 18 residues. The CDR3 protein is CASSLSPLTGARNQPQHF.